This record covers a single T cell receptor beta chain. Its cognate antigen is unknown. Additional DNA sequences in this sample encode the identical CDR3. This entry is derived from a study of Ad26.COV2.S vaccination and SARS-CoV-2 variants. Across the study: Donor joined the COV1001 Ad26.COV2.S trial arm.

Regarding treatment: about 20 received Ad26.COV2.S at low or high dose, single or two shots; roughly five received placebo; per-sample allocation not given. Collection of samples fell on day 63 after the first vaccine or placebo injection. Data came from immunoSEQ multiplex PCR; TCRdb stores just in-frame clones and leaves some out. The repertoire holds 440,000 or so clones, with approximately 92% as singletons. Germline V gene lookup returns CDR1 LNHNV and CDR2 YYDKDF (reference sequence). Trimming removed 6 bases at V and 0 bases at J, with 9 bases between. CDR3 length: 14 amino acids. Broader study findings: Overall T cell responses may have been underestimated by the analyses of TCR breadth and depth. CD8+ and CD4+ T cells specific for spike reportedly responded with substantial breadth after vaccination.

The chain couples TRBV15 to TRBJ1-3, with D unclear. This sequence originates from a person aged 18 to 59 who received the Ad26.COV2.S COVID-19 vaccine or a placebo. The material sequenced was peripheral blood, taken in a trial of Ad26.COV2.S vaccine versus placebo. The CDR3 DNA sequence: TGTGCCACCAGTCGTACGGTCTCTGGAAACACCATATATTTT. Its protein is CATSRTVSGNTIYF.